The 20 T cell receptor beta chains listed next were all sequenced from one sample in a study of shared clonotypes between healthy human individuals. Here immunoSEQ multiplex PCR was the method, and the copy in TCRdb shows in-frame clones only, minus some. Among 2,500,000 or so clones listed, about nine tenths were seen once. The sequenced material came from naive CD4+ T cells from PBMCs. Stated subset: CD45RA+ positively selected. These receptors originate from a man aged 18 to 29 in good health. Some clones in this sample may be carry-over from other donors' samples.

This clone was found a few times. J is TRBJ2-1 and V is TRBV27; 10 bases align to TRBD2. The CDR3 is 14 residues long. Losses at the gene ends were 5 bases for V and 4 bases for J; bases not matched to a gene: 2. CDR1 and CDR2 from the germline V gene are MNHEY and SMNVEV (reference sequence). The CDR3 DNA follows: TGTGCCAGCAGTCAACTAGCGGGGTACAATGAGCAGTTCTTC. This translates into CASSQLAGYNEQFF.

The V gene is TRBV5-4, the J gene TRBJ2-3; D not resolved. Looked up from germline, CDR1 is SGHNT and CDR2 is YYREEE (reference sequence). V lost 6 bases and J 1 base, leaving 12 bases between the germline ends. The CDR3 contains 14 residues. In DNA form, the CDR3 reads TGTGCCAGCACGGAGTCTGGGGGCACAGATACGCAGTATTTT. Protein product: CASTESGGTDTQYF. The whole variable domain, filled in from reference TRBV5-4 and TRBJ2-3, reads ETGVTQSPTHLIKTRGQQVTLRCSSQSGHNTVSWYQQALGQGPQFIFQYYREEENGRGNFPPRFSGLQFPNYSSELNVNALELDDSALYLCASTESGGTDTQYFGPGTRLTVL.

The rearrangement joins TRBV5-1 to TRBJ1-3, with D possibly TRBD1 on 5 matching bases. Per germline, CDR1 SGHRS and CDR2 YFSETQ. The CDR3 has 16 residues. V was pared by 0 bases and J by 7 bases, with 17 bases between. The chain's CDR3 is CASSLEGTPLGNTIYF. CDR3 DNA sequence: TGCGCCAGCAGCTTGGAAGGGACGCCCTTGGGGAACACCATATATTTT.

As regards this clone: The same CDR3 is also encoded by other DNA sequences in this sample. The J gene is TRBJ2-7, the V gene TRBV5-1; a possible D gene is TRBD1 (5 bases). CDR3 length: 13 amino acids. V was clipped by 0 bases and J by 4 bases, with 8 bases between them. CDR1 and CDR2 from the germline V gene are SGHRS and YFSETQ. CDR3 nucleotide sequence: TGCGCCAGCAGCTTGGAGGGGCCTTACGAGCAGTACTTC. This codes for CASSLEGPYEQYF.

The CDR3 region has the DNA TGTGCCAGCAGCCCTGGGGGGCACACAGATACGCAGTATTTT. Amino acid sequence: CASSPGGHTDTQYF. The genes are TRBV7-2 and TRBJ2-3, with D tentatively TRBD1 or TRBD2 (6 bases each). This CDR3 spans 14 amino acids. The germline V gene has CDR1 SGHTA and CDR2 FQGNSA. Trimming stripped 5 bases from V and 2 bases from J, with 11 bases between.

The chain recombines TRBV28 with TRBJ1-3; the D is unclear. Germline CDR1 reads MDHEN; CDR2 reads SYDVKM. Trimming shortened V by 7 bases and J by 2 bases, and 9 bases separated the two germline ends. The CDR3 contains 13 residues. The CDR3 spells CASTLYTGNTIYF. CDR3 bases: TGTGCCAGCACCCTTTATACTGGAAACACCATATATTTT. Combining the CDR3 with reference TRBV28 and TRBJ1-3 gives the whole variable domain DVKVTQSSRYLVKRTGEKVFLECVQDMDHENMFWYRQDPGLGLRLIYFSYDVKMKEKGDIPEGYSVSREKKERFSLILESASTNQTSMYLCASTLYTGNTIYFGEGSWLTVV.

The chain employs TRBV5-4 and TRBJ2-3; TRBD2 aligns across 13 bases. The CDR3 extends over 17 amino acids. Unmatched junction bases numbered 4, after V lost 3 bases and J lost 0 bases. CDR1 is SGHNT and CDR2 is YYREEE in the germline V gene (reference sequence). Here the CDR3 DNA reads TGTGCCAGCAGCTCCCGACTAGCGGGGGGAAGCACAGATACGCAGTATTTT. This translates into CASSSRLAGGSTDTQYF.

This rearrangement joins TRBV18 to TRBJ2-7, with 8 bases lining up with TRBD2. The V and J ends lost 3 bases and 3 bases, in that order; junction bases with no gene match: 7. CDR1 and CDR2 from the germline V gene are KGHSH and LQKENI. This CDR3 contains 15 residues. In DNA form, the CDR3 reads TGTGCCAGCTCACCGAATGGAGCGGGAGTCTACGAGCAGTACTTC. It translates to CASSPNGAGVYEQYF.

This clone is a singleton in its sample. V gene TRBV4-1 combines with J gene TRBJ2-6; a possible D gene is TRBD1 (5 bases). The germline V gene has CDR1 MGHRA and CDR2 YSYEKL. There are 17 residues in the CDR3. Trimming left V 0 bases short and J 4 bases short, with 13 bases between. The CDR3 sequence is CASSQDFRGNGANVLTF. For the CDR3, the DNA is TGCGCCAGCAGCCAAGATTTTAGGGGTAACGGGGCCAACGTCCTGACTTTC.

The genes are TRBV6-1 and TRBJ2-7, with 7 bases fitting TRBD1. V gave up 7 bases and J gave up 2 bases; unmatched junction bases: 8. The CDR3 consists of 14 residues. Germline CDR1 and CDR2: MNHNS and SASEGT. Here the CDR3 DNA reads TGTGCCAGCAACAGGGACAGAGAACCCTACGAGCAGTACTTC. It specifies CASNRDREPYEQYF.

The gene calls are TRBV28 and TRBJ2-6; D gene unclear. Trimming stripped 8 bases from V and 0 bases from J, with 11 bases between. The CDR3 contains 15 residues. CDR1 MDHEN and CDR2 SYDVKM come from the germline V gene. The CDR3 here is CASLTVASGANVLTF. DNA of the CDR3: TGTGCCAGCCTGACTGTGGCCTCTGGGGCCAACGTCCTGACTTTC.

The chain carries TRBV5-4 and TRBJ2-4; D possibly corresponds to TRBD1 (5 bases). Germline assignment: CDR1 SGHNT and CDR2 YYREEE (reference sequence). This CDR3 spans 12 amino acids. Trimming pared 4 bases from V and 7 bases from J, leaving 9 bases between. The CDR3 reads CASSLRDNIQYF. The CDR3 DNA reads as TGTGCCAGCAGCCTCAGGGATAACATTCAGTACTTC.

The chain has TRBV6-5 and TRBJ1-1; 8 bases map to TRBD1. The V segment lost 0 bases and the J segment 5 bases; nucleotides outside the gene matches: 5. The CDR3 length is 15 residues. CDR1 and CDR2 (germline): MNHEY, SVGAGI. CDR3 protein: CASSYSAGGWTEAFF. The CDR3 coding sequence is TGTGCCAGCAGTTACTCGGCAGGGGGCTGGACTGAAGCTTTCTTT.

The V gene is TRBV4-3, the J gene TRBJ2-7; 7 nucleotides match TRBD1. J was trimmed by 4 bases and V by 2 bases; bases with no gene match: 8. The germline gives CDR1 LGHNA, CDR2 YSLEER. CDR3 length equals 15 residues. CDR3 DNA: TGCGCCAGCAGCCAATCGCCAACAGGGGCGTACGAGCAGTACTTC. As protein: CASSQSPTGAYEQYF.

The chain links TRBV7-8 to TRBJ2-7, with 8 bases fitting TRBD2. The germline gives CDR1 SGHVS, CDR2 FQNEAQ. The CDR3 has 14 residues. V gave up 4 bases and J gave up 4 bases; unmatched junction bases: 6. The CDR3 loop is CASSWSGSDYEQYF. The DNA for the CDR3 is TGTGCCAGCAGCTGGAGCGGGAGTGATTACGAGCAGTACTTC.

V usage is TRBV18 and J usage is TRBJ2-2, with 7 nucleotides matching TRBD2. V dropped 0 bases and J dropped 2; count of bases not matched to a gene: 6. In germline, CDR1 is KGHSH, CDR2 LQKENI. The CDR3 totals 17 residues. The CDR3 nucleotides read TGTGCCAGCTCACCACCGGGAGGGACTGCTAACACCGGGGAGCTGTTTTTT. Its protein is CASSPPGGTANTGELFF.

This clone was counted once. The J gene is TRBJ2-7, the V gene TRBV7-9; tentatively, D is TRBD2 (6 bases). The CDR3 contains 12 residues. Germline-derived CDR1 and CDR2 are SEHNR and FQNEAQ (reference sequence). Trimming left V 5 bases short and J 5 bases short, with 10 bases between. Here the CDR3 reads CASSQRADEQYF. In nucleotides, the CDR3 is TGTGCCAGCAGCCAGCGGGCCGACGAGCAGTACTTC.

The V gene is TRBV28, the J gene TRBJ2-5, with a weak D call TRBD1 (5 bases). This CDR3 comprises 13 residues. Germline V CDR1 and CDR2: MDHEN, SYDVKM. Trimming took 7 bases from V and 3 from J, leaving 12 bases between them. This chain's CDR3 is CASKRQIEETQYF. The CDR3, as DNA: TGTGCCAGCAAAAGACAGATCGAAGAGACCCAGTACTTC.

The V call is TRBV14, the J call TRBJ2-2; a weak D match, TRBD1 (6 bases). The CDR3 consists of 15 residues. Per the germline V gene, CDR1 is SGHDN and CDR2 is FVKESK. Trimming took off 4 bases at V and 4 bases at J, with 13 bases between the two ends. In nucleotides, the CDR3 is TGTGCCAGCAGCCCCGGGACACCCCTCACCGGGGAGCTGTTTTTT. Its translation is CASSPGTPLTGELFF.

On this clone: The sample holds other DNA sequences that translate to the same CDR3. The V call is TRBV2, the J call TRBJ1-1, with TRBD1 identical over 7 bases. Germline V gene data show CDR1 as SNHLY and CDR2 as FYNNEI. The CDR3 consists of 14 residues. The J segment lost 1 base and the V segment lost 4 bases, leaving 3 bases of the junction unmatched. The CDR3: CASSGDRWNTEAFF. The CDR3 DNA follows: TGTGCCAGCAGTGGGGACAGATGGAACACTGAAGCTTTCTTT.